The rows below give T cell receptor beta chains drawn from one sample of a study of blood T cell repertoires in COVID-19. Clones were sequenced by immunoSEQ multiplex PCR, and TCRdb holds only the in-frame ones, with some missing. The repertoire consists of about 240,000 clones, with about 81% occurring once and the leading ten covering around 12%. Sequenced material: peripheral blood. These TCRs come from an older woman with active or convalescent COVID-19. The CDR3 runs from the conserved cysteine through the conserved F or W. A D gene is named only where the DNA matches it firmly. The size of a clone is reported for some rows only, either as once, few or many, or as a class for expanded clones.

J gene: TRBJ1-5
clone size: -
D gene: -
V gene: TRBV11-2
CDR3 DNA: TGTGCCAGCAGTCCAGGGGCGGCTCAGCCCCAGCATTTT
CDR3 protein: CASSPGAAQPQHF

J gene: TRBJ1-3
clone size: -
D gene: -
V gene: TRBV29-1
CDR3 DNA: TGCAGCGTTCCTATTCCTGTGAGGTCTGGAAACACCATATATTTT
CDR3 protein: CSVPIPVRSGNTIYF

J gene: TRBJ2-3
clone size: -
D gene: -
V gene: TRBV6-1
CDR3 DNA: TGTGCCAGCAGTGAGGGCAGGGGAACTTTAGATACGCAGTATTTT
CDR3 protein: CASSEGRGTLDTQYF

J gene: TRBJ2-7
clone size: -
D gene: -
V gene: TRBV5-6
CDR3 DNA: TGTGCCGGTATAAGGGGCGGGGCGGTGGTTCCTGACTACGAGCAGTACTTC
CDR3 protein: CAGIRGGAVVPDYEQYF

J gene: TRBJ1-1
clone size: -
D gene: -
V gene: TRBV30
CDR3 DNA: TGTGCCTGGACCCCCGCGGCAGGGGTAAACACTGAAGCTTTCTTT
CDR3 protein: CAWTPAAGVNTEAFF

J gene: TRBJ1-6
clone size: -
D gene: TRBD1
V gene: TRBV14
CDR3 DNA: TGTGCCAGCAGCCGAGGACAGGGGGTAAATAATTCACCCCTCCACTTT
CDR3 protein: CASSRGQGVNNSPLHF

J gene: TRBJ1-2
clone size: once
D gene: TRBD1
V gene: TRBV7-9
CDR3 DNA: TGTGCCAGCAGCTTAGCTGGGACAGACGGCTACACCTTC
CDR3 protein: CASSLAGTDGYTF

J gene: TRBJ2-1
clone size: -
D gene: -
V gene: TRBV29-1
CDR3 DNA: TGCAGCGTGGATACAAGGGGGACCCAAGGTCGGAATGAGCAGTTCTTC
CDR3 protein: CSVDTRGTQGRNEQFF

J gene: TRBJ2-5
clone size: -
D gene: TRBD2
V gene: TRBV4-1
CDR3 DNA: TGCGCCAGCAGCCAAGATCGTGGCGGGGGGCCACAAGAGACCCAGTACTTC
CDR3 protein: CASSQDRGGGPQETQYF

J gene: TRBJ1-2
clone size: -
D gene: -
V gene: TRBV7-2
CDR3 DNA: TGTGCCAGCAGCTTAGTTTCAGGGGAGAATGGCTACACCTTC
CDR3 protein: CASSLVSGENGYTF

J gene: TRBJ2-5
clone size: -
D gene: TRBD2
V gene: TRBV2
CDR3 DNA: TGTGCCAGCAGTGACTACGGACTAGGAGAGACCCAGTACTTC
CDR3 protein: CASSDYGLGETQYF

J gene: TRBJ2-5
clone size: -
D gene: -
V gene: TRBV5-5
CDR3 DNA: TGTGCCAGCAGCAAACTTTCCCCGGAGACCCAGTACTTC
CDR3 protein: CASSKLSPETQYF

J gene: TRBJ1-2
clone size: -
D gene: TRBD1
V gene: TRBV6-5
CDR3 DNA: TGTGCCAGCAGTTACCGGGGACAGGTCTATGGCTACACCTTC
CDR3 protein: CASSYRGQVYGYTF

J gene: TRBJ2-5
clone size: -
D gene: TRBD2
V gene: TRBV7-2
CDR3 DNA: TGTGCCAGCAGCAAGGGACTAACAGAGACCCAGTACTTC
CDR3 protein: CASSKGLTETQYF

J gene: TRBJ1-5
clone size: -
D gene: -
V gene: TRBV5-1
CDR3 DNA: TGCGCCAGCAGCTTGGGATGGCAACGCAATCAGCCCCAGCATTTT
CDR3 protein: CASSLGWQRNQPQHF

J gene: TRBJ1-6
clone size: once
D gene: TRBD1
V gene: TRBV24-1
CDR3 DNA: TGTGCCACCAGTGATTTCCGGGACAGGGAAGGTAATTCACCCCTCCACTTT
CDR3 protein: CATSDFRDREGNSPLHF

J gene: TRBJ2-2
clone size: -
D gene: TRBD1
V gene: TRBV7-2
CDR3 DNA: TGTGCCAGCAGCCTCGGACAGGGTAGCACCGGGGAGCTGTTTTTT
CDR3 protein: CASSLGQGSTGELFF

J gene: TRBJ2-3
clone size: -
D gene: TRBD2
V gene: TRBV29-1
CDR3 DNA: TGCAGCGTTGAAAGAGGTAGCGGGGGGTCTCCAGATACGCAGTATTTT
CDR3 protein: CSVERGSGGSPDTQYF

J gene: TRBJ1-2
clone size: -
D gene: -
V gene: TRBV30
CDR3 DNA: TGTGCCTGGAGTCGGGGTACCTATGGCTACACCTTC
CDR3 protein: CAWSRGTYGYTF

J gene: TRBJ1-2
clone size: -
D gene: TRBD1
V gene: TRBV7-9
CDR3 DNA: TGTGCCAGCAACGCTGGGACAGGGGGCTATGGCTACACCTTC
CDR3 protein: CASNAGTGGYGYTF

J gene: TRBJ1-6
clone size: -
D gene: TRBD1
V gene: TRBV7-9
CDR3 DNA: TGTGCCAGCAGCTCCCTTAGGACAGGCACTAATTCACCCCTCCACTTT
CDR3 protein: CASSSLRTGTNSPLHF

J gene: TRBJ2-7
clone size: -
D gene: -
V gene: TRBV18
CDR3 DNA: TGTGCCAGCTCACCACCGAACAGGGAAAGGACCTACGAGCAGTACTTC
CDR3 protein: CASSPPNRERTYEQYF

J gene: TRBJ2-5
clone size: -
D gene: TRBD1
V gene: TRBV18
CDR3 DNA: TGTGCCAGCTCACCAGGGACAGGGAGTGTGGAGACCCAGTACTTC
CDR3 protein: CASSPGTGSVETQYF

J gene: TRBJ1-2
clone size: once
D gene: -
V gene: TRBV11-2
CDR3 DNA: TGTGCCAGCAGCTCGACAGGACGGGTTGGCTACACCTTC
CDR3 protein: CASSSTGRVGYTF

J gene: TRBJ2-4
clone size: -
D gene: TRBD2
V gene: TRBV10-3
CDR3 DNA: TGTGCCATCAGTGAGCCGGGACTAGAGGACATTCAGTACTTC
CDR3 protein: CAISEPGLEDIQYF

J gene: TRBJ1-2
clone size: -
D gene: -
V gene: TRBV19
CDR3 DNA: TGTGCCAGTAGTATAGAGGAGTGGCGGTATGGCTACACCTTC
CDR3 protein: CASSIEEWRYGYTF

J gene: TRBJ1-2
clone size: once
D gene: -
V gene: TRBV18
CDR3 DNA: TGTGCCAGCTCACCCACCGTCGGGTTAAAAGGCTACACCTTC
CDR3 protein: CASSPTVGLKGYTF

J gene: TRBJ1-4
clone size: many
D gene: -
V gene: TRBV7-9
CDR3 DNA: TGTGCCAGCAGCTCCCACAGTAGGGGAGAAAAACTGTTTTTT
CDR3 protein: CASSSHSRGEKLFF

J gene: TRBJ1-2
clone size: -
D gene: TRBD1
V gene: TRBV4-1
CDR3 DNA: TGCGCCAGCAGCCAACCCGACAGGGAGTTCTATGGCTACACCTTC
CDR3 protein: CASSQPDREFYGYTF

J gene: TRBJ2-2
clone size: -
D gene: -
V gene: TRBV19
CDR3 DNA: TGTGCCAGTAGGCTGGCAGCTACTACGAACACCGGGGAGCTGTTTTTT
CDR3 protein: CASRLAATTNTGELFF

J gene: TRBJ2-7
clone size: -
D gene: TRBD1
V gene: TRBV18
CDR3 DNA: TGTGCCAGCTCTCCTTTAGGGACAGGGGGCTCTTACGAGCAGTACTTC
CDR3 protein: CASSPLGTGGSYEQYF

J gene: TRBJ2-5
clone size: -
D gene: TRBD1
V gene: TRBV7-9
CDR3 DNA: TGTGCCAGCAGCCCTAACAAGGCGACAGGGGTAGTGGAGACCCAGTACTTC
CDR3 protein: CASSPNKATGVVETQYF

J gene: TRBJ2-7
clone size: few
D gene: TRBD1
V gene: TRBV5-1
CDR3 DNA: TGCGCCAGCAGCTTGGCAGCCGGACAGGCCGGCCCCTACGAGCAGTACTTC
CDR3 protein: CASSLAAGQAGPYEQYF

J gene: TRBJ1-4
clone size: few
D gene: TRBD1
V gene: TRBV11-2
CDR3 DNA: TGTGCCAGCAGCATACGAACCGGGACAGGGGTAGTGGGTGAAAAACTGTTTTTT
CDR3 protein: CASSIRTGTGVVGEKLFF

J gene: TRBJ1-5
clone size: -
D gene: TRBD1
V gene: TRBV7-2
CDR3 DNA: TGTGCCAGCAGCTTAGCGTCGGCAGGGGGCTATAGCAATCAGCCCCAGCATTTT
CDR3 protein: CASSLASAGGYSNQPQHF

J gene: TRBJ1-2
clone size: -
D gene: TRBD1
V gene: TRBV5-4
CDR3 DNA: TGTGCCAGCAGCTTGGACCCTACAGGGGGAGGGAGCTATGGCTACACCTTC
CDR3 protein: CASSLDPTGGGSYGYTF

J gene: TRBJ2-1
clone size: -
D gene: TRBD1
V gene: TRBV30
CDR3 DNA: TGTGCCTGGAGTCCCGGGACAGGAACCGGGGATGAGCAGTTCTTC
CDR3 protein: CAWSPGTGTGDEQFF

J gene: TRBJ1-1
clone size: few
D gene: -
V gene: TRBV27
CDR3 DNA: TGTGCCAGCAGTTTCGGACAGCCCCATGAGGCTTTCTTT
CDR3 protein: CASSFGQPHEAFF

J gene: TRBJ1-6
clone size: -
D gene: TRBD1
V gene: TRBV30
CDR3 DNA: TGTGCCTGGAGTGTACGGACAGGGGAAGGGTCACCCCTCCACTTT
CDR3 protein: CAWSVRTGEGSPLHF

J gene: TRBJ2-3
clone size: -
D gene: TRBD2
V gene: TRBV4-3
CDR3 DNA: TGCGCCAGCAGCCAAGTAGCGGGGGGGGTAACAGGAAGCACAGATACGCAGTATTTT
CDR3 protein: CASSQVAGGVTGSTDTQYF

J gene: TRBJ1-1
clone size: -
D gene: -
V gene: TRBV19
CDR3 DNA: TGTGCCAGTAGTATCCCGGGAGGTGAAGCTTTCTTT
CDR3 protein: CASSIPGGEAFF

J gene: TRBJ1-2
clone size: -
D gene: TRBD1
V gene: TRBV7-9
CDR3 DNA: TGTGCCAGCAGCTTAGGGGGGGCCTACGACAGGGCCGATGGCTACACCTTC
CDR3 protein: CASSLGGAYDRADGYTF

J gene: TRBJ1-2
clone size: few
D gene: TRBD1
V gene: TRBV27
CDR3 DNA: TGTGCCACCGCCACCGGGACAGGGGGTACGGGCTACACCTTC
CDR3 protein: CATATGTGGTGYTF

J gene: TRBJ1-1
clone size: -
D gene: TRBD1
V gene: TRBV11-2
CDR3 DNA: TGTGCCAGCAGCTTCTCGCGGACAGGGAGGACTGAAGCTTTCTTT
CDR3 protein: CASSFSRTGRTEAFF

J gene: TRBJ1-1
clone size: -
D gene: -
V gene: TRBV19
CDR3 DNA: TGTGCCAGTAGCCCCGGGGGAGGATGGAACACTGAAGCTTTCTTT
CDR3 protein: CASSPGGGWNTEAFF